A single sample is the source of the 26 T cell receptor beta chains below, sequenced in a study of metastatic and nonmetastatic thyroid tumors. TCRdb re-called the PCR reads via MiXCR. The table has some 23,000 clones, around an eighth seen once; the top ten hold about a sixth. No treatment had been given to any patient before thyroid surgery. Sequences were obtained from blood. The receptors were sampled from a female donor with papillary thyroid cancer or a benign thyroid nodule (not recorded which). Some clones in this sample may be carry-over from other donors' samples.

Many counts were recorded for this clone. In nucleotides, the CDR3 is TGTGCCAGCAATTACGGGGGGGCCGACCAGCCCCAGCATTTT. Its protein is CASNYGGADQPQHF. The gene calls are TRBV6-1 and TRBJ1-5; D perhaps matches TRBD1 (6 bases). Germline CDR1 reads MNHNS; CDR2 reads SASEGT. V lost 7 bases to trimming and J lost 7 bases, with 17 bases between them. The CDR3 loop spans 14 amino acids.

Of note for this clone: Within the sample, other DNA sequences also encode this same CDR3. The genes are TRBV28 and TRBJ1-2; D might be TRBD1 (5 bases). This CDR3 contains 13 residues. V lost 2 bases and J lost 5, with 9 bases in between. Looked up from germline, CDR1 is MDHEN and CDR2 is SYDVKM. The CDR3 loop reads CASSLEGPYGYTF. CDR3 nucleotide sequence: TGTGCCAGCAGTTTAGAGGGACCGTATGGCTACACCTTC.

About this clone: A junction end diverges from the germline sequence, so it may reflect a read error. The CDR3 loop reads CAAAIDTSMNTVAFF. CDR3 bases: TGTGCCGCAGCAATAGACACATCAATGAACACTGTAGCTTTCTTT. The rearrangement links TRBV6-1 to TRBJ1-1; no definite D call. In germline, CDR1 is MNHNS, CDR2 SASEGT. This CDR3 has 15 residues.

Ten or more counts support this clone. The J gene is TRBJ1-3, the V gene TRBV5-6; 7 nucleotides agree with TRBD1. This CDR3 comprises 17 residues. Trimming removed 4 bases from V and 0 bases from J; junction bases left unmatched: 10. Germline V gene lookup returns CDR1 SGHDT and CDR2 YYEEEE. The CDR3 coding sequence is TGTGCCAGCAGCCCCCCGACAGGGATCTACTCTGGAAACACCATATATTTT. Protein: CASSPPTGIYSGNTIYF. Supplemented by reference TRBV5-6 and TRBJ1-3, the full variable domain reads DAGVTQSPTHLIKTRGQQVTLRCSPKSGHDTVSWYQQALGQGPQFIFQYYEEEERQRGNFPDRFSGHQFPNYSSELNVNALLLGDSALYLCASSPPTGIYSGNTIYFGEGSWLTVV.

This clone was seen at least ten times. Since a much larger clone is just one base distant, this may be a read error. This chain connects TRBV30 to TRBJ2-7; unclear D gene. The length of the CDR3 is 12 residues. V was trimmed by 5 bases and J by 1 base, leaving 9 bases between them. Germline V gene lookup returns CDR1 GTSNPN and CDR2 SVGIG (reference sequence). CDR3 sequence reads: CAWPQVSYEQYF. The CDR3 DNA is TGTGCCTGGCCCCAGGTTTCCTACGAGCAGTACTTC.

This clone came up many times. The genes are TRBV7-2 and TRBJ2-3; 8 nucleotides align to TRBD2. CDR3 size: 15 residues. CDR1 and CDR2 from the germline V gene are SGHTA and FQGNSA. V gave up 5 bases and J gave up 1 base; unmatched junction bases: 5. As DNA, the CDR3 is TGTGCCAGCAGCCGGACTAGCCCCCGCACAGATACGCAGTATTTT. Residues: CASSRTSPRTDTQYF.

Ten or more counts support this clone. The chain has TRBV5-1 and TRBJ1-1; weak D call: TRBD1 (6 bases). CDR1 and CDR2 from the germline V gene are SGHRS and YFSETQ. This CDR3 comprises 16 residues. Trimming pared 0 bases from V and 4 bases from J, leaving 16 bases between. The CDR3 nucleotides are TGCGCCAGCAGCTTGGCCGTCGGGGGCGGGAGCACTGAAGCTTTCTTT. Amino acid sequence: CASSLAVGGGSTEAFF.

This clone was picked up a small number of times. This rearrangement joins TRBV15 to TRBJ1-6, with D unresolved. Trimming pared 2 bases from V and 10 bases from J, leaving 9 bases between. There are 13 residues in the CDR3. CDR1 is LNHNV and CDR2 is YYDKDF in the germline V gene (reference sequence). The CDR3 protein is CATSRPLGSPLHF. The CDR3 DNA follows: TGTGCCACCAGCAGACCCCTGGGGTCACCCCTCCACTTT.

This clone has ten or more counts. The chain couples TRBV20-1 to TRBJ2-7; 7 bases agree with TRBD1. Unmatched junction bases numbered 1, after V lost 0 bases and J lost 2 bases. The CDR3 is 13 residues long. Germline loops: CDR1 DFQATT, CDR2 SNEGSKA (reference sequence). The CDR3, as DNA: TGCAGTGCTAGAGAACAGGGGACCTACGAGCAGTACTTC. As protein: CSAREQGTYEQYF.

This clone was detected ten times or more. In DNA, the CDR3 is TGTGCCATCAGTGAGTCGGGGACGGGGCAAGAGACCCAGTACTTC. This sequence encodes CAISESGTGQETQYF. The chain combines TRBV10-3 with TRBJ2-5; D is possibly TRBD1 or TRBD2 (5 bases each). There are 15 residues in the CDR3. Germline CDR1 is ENHRY and CDR2 is SYGVKD. Trimming shortened V by 0 bases and J by 2 bases, and 10 bases separated the two germline ends.

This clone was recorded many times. CDR3 DNA: TGTGCCAGTAGTATTCAGGGGCTGGTGGCAGATACGCAGTATTTT. Protein: CASSIQGLVADTQYF. This rearrangement joins TRBV19 to TRBJ2-3, with a weak D call TRBD1 (6 bases). The germline V and J ends were trimmed by 3 bases and 4 bases, with 14 bases remaining between them. CDR3 length: 15 amino acids. The germline V gene has CDR1 LNHDA and CDR2 SQIVND (reference sequence).

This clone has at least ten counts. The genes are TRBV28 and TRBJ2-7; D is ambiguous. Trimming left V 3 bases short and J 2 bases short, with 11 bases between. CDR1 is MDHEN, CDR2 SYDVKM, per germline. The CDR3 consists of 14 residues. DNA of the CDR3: TGTGCCAGCAGTTTTGTGGGGTCCCCCTACGAGCAGTACTTC. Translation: CASSFVGSPYEQYF.

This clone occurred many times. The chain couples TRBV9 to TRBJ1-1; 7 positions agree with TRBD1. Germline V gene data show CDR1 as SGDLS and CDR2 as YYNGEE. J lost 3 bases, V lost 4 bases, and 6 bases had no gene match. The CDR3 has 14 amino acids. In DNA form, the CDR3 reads TGTGCCAGCAGCAAGACAGGGATGGACACTGAAGCTTTCTTT. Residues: CASSKTGMDTEAFF. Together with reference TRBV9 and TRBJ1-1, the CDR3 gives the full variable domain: DSGVTQTPKHLITATGQRVTLRCSPRSGDLSVYWYQQSLDQGLQFLIQYYNGEERAKGNILERFSAQQFPDLHSELNLSSLELGDSALYFCASSKTGMDTEAFFGQGTRLTVV.

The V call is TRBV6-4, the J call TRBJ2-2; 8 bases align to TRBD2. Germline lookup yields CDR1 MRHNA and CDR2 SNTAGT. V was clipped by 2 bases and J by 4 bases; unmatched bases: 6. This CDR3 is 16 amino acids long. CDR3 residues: CASSDGAGGPTGELFF. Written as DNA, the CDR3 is TGTGCCAGCAGTGACGGGGCGGGAGGACCCACCGGGGAGCTGTTTTTT.

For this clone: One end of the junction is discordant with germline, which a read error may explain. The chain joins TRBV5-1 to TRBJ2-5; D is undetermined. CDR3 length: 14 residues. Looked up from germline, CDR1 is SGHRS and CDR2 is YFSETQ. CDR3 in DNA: TGCGCCAGCAGCTTGGAGCCCATACAAGAGAACCAGTACTTC. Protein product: CASSLEPIQENQYF.

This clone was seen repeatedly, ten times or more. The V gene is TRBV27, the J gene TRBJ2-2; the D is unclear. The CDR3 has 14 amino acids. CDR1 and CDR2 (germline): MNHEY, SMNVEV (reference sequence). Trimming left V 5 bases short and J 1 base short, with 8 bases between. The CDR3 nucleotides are TGTGCCAGCAGTGTCGGACGGAACACCGGGGAGCTGTTTTTT. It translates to CASSVGRNTGELFF.

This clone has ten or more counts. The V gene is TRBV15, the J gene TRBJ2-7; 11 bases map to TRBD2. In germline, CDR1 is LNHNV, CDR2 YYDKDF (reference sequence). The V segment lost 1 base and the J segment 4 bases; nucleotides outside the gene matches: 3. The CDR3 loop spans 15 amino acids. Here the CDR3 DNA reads TGTGCCACCAGCAGAGGACTAGCGGGAAGTTACGAGCAGTACTTC. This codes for CATSRGLAGSYEQYF.

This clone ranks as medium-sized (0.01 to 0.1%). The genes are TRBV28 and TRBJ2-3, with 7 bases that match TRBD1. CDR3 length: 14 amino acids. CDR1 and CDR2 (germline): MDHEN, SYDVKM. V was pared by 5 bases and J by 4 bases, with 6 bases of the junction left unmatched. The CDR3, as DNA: TGTGCCAGCAGTCCGTACAGGGGTGCAGATACGCAGTATTTT. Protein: CASSPYRGADTQYF.

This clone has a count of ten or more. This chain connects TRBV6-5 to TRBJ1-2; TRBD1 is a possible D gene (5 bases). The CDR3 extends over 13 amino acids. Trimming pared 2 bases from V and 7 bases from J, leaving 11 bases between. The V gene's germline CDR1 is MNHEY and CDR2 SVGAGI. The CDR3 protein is CASSYPQGGGYTF. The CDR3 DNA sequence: TGTGCCAGCAGTTACCCCCAGGGTGGTGGCTACACCTTC.

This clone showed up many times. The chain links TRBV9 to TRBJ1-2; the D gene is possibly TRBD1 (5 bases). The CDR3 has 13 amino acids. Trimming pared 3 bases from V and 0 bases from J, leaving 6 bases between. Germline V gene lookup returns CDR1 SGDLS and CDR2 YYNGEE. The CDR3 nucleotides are TGTGCCAGCAGCGGACAGTCTAACTATGGCTACACCTTC. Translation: CASSGQSNYGYTF.

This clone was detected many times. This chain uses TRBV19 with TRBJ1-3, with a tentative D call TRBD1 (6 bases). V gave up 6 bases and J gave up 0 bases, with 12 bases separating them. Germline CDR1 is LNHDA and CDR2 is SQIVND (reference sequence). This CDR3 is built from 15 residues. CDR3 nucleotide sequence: TGTGCCAGTAGCCCGGGACAAAGCTCTGGAAACACCATATATTTT. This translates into CASSPGQSSGNTIYF.

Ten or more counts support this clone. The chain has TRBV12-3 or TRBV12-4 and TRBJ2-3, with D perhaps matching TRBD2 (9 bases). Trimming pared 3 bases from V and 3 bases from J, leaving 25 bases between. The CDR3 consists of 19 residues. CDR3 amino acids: CASSLGTGWSGRITDTQYF. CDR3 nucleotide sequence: TGTGCCAGCAGTTTGGGGACAGGATGGAGCGGGAGGATTACAGATACGCAGTATTTT.

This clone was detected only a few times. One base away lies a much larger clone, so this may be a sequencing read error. Here the CDR3 reads CASSQASIHGYTF. The CDR3 DNA follows: TGTGCCAGCAGCCAAGCCTCAATCCATGGCTACACCTTC. The chain recombines TRBV3-1 with TRBJ1-2; D is uncertain. The CDR3 is 13 residues long. V lost 1 base, J lost 6 bases, and 9 bases lay in between. The germline V gene encodes CDR1 LGHDT and CDR2 YNNKEL (reference sequence).

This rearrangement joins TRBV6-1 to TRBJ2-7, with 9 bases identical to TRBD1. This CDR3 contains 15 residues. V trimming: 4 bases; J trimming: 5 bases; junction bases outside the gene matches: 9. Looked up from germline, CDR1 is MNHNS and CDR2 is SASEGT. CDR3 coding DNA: TGTGCCAGCAGTGGCTCCGGGACAGGGTCCCACGAGCAGTACTTC. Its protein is CASSGSGTGSHEQYF.

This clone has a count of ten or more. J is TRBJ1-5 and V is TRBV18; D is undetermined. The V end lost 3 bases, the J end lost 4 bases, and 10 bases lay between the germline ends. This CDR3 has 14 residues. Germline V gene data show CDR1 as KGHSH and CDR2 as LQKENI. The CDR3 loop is CASSPQDGNQPQHF. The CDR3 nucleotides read TGTGCCAGCTCACCCCAGGACGGAAATCAGCCCCAGCATTTT.

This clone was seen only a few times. DNA of the CDR3: TGCAGTGTTCCCAATGCAGGGGGGGACACCGGGGAGCTGTTTTTT. Residues: CSVPNAGGDTGELFF. The chain has TRBV20-1 and TRBJ2-2; TRBD1 or TRBD2 may be the D gene (7 bases each). V was shortened by 7 bases and J by 3 bases, with 18 bases between the two germline ends. The CDR3 sequence is 15 residues long. Per the germline V gene, CDR1 is DFQATT and CDR2 is SNEGSKA (reference sequence).